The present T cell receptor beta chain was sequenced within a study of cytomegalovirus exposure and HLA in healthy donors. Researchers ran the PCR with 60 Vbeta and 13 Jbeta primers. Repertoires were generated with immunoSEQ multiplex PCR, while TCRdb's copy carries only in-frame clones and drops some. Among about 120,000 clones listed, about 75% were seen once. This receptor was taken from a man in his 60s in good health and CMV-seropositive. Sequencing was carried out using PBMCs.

The CDR3 region has the DNA TGTGCCAGCAGCCAAGGAGACGAGCAGTACTTC. Translation: CASSQGDEQYF. The chain couples TRBV4-2 to TRBJ2-7; no firm D call. Germline V CDR1 and CDR2: LGHNA, YNFKEQ. The CDR3 has 11 amino acids. V was shortened by 1 base and J by 5 bases, with 3 bases between the two germline ends.